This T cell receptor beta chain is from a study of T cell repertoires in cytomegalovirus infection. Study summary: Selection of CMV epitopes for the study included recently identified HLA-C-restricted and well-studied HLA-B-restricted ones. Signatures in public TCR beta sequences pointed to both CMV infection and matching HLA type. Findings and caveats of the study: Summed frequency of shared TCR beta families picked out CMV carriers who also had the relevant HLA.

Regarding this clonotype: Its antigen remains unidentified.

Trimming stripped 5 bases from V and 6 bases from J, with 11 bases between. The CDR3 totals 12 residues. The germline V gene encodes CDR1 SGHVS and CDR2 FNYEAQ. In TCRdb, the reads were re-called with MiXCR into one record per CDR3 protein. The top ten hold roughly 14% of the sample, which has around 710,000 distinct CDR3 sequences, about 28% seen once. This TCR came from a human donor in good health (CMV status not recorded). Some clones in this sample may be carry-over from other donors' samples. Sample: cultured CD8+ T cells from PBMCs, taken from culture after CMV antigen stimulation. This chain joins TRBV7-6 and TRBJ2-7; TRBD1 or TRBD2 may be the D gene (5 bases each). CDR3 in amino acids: CASSQNGGEQYF. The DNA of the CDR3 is TGTGCCAGCAGCCAAAATGGGGGCGAGCAGTACTTC.